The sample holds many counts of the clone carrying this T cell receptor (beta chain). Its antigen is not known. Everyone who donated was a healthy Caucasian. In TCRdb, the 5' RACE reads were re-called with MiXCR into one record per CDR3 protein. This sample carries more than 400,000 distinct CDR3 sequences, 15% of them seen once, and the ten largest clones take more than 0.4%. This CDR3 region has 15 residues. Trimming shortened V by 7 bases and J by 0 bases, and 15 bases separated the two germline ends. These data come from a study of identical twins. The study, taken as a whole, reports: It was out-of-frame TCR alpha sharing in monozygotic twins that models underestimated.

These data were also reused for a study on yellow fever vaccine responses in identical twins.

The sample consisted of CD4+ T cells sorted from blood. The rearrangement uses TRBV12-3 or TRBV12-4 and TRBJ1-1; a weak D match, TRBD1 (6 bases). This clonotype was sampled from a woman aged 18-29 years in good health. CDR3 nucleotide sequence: TGTGCCAGCACCCCCGAAGGGGGGCTGAACACTGAAGCTTTCTTT. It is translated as CASTPEGGLNTEAFF.